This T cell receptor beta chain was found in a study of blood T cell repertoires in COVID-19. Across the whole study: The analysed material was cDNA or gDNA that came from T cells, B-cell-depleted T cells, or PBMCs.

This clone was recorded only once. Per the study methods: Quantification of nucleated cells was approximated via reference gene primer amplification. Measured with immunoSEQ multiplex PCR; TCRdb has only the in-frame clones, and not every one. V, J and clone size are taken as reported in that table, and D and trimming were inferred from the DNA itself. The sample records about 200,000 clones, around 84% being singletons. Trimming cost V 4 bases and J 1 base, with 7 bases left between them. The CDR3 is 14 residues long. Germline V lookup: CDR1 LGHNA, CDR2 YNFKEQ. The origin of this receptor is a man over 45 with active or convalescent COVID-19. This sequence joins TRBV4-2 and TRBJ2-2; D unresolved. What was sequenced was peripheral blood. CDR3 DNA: TGTGCCAGCAGCCGCGATAGGAACACCGGGGAGCTGTTTTTT. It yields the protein CASSRDRNTGELFF.